Listed below are T cell receptor beta chains from one sample, sequenced in a study of neurological immune-mediated disorders. TCRdb reprocessed the 5' RACE reads with MiXCR, giving one entry per CDR3 protein. Among tens of thousands of distinct CDR3 sequences listed, over 20% were seen once. Sequencing used PBMCs. These receptors were obtained from a woman between 65 and 79 years old in good health. The CDR3 runs from the conserved cysteine through the conserved F or W. A D gene is named only where the DNA matches it firmly. A clone size is listed for some rows: how often the clone was seen (once, few, many), or a class if it is expanded.

>TRBV29-1|many|TRBJ2-1|.
TGCAGCGTTGAAGGTGGATTTCGCTCCTACAATGAGCAGTTCTTC
CSVEGGFRSYNEQFF
>TRBV7-3|.|TRBJ2-6|TRBD1
TGTGCCAGCAGCTTCTATTCAGGGGGTACTGGGGCCAACGTCCTGACTTTC
CASSFYSGGTGANVLTF
>TRBV19|few|TRBJ1-1|TRBD1
TGTGCCGTTTGGGACAGGGGTTGGACTGAAGCTTTCTTT
CAVWDRGWTEAFF
>TRBV5-1|many|TRBJ1-1|.
TGCGCCAGCAGCGCAGACATTAACACTGAAGCTTTCTTT
CASSADINTEAFF
>TRBV6-6|.|TRBJ2-1|TRBD2
TGTGCCAGCAGTGCTCCGGGACTAGCGCACTACAATGAGCAGTTCTTC
CASSAPGLAHYNEQFF
>TRBV7-7|few|TRBJ2-5|.
TGTGCCAGCAGCTTAGGGCAGGTATCCCAAGAGACCCAGTACTTC
CASSLGQVSQETQYF
>TRBV10-3|.|TRBJ2-7|.
TGTGCCATCAGTGAGTCAACGGCGCAGACCTACGAGCAGTACTTC
CAISESTAQTYEQYF
>TRBV10-3|many|TRBJ1-1|.
TGTGCCATCAGTGGGGATGACAGGCTTGAAGCTTTCTTT
CAISGDDRLEAFF
>TRBV29-1|.|TRBJ1-1|TRBD1
TGCAGCTCTGAGGGACAGCAGAACACTGAAGCTTTCTTT
CSSEGQQNTEAFF
>TRBV6-5|.|TRBJ2-7|TRBD1
TGTGCCAGCGCGGACAGGGCTCTCGAGCAGTACTTC
CASADRALEQYF
>TRBV10-3|.|TRBJ1-1|.
TGTGCCATCAACCGGGGTAACACTGAAGCTTTCTTT
CAINRGNTEAFF
>TRBV29-1|.|TRBJ2-3|TRBD2
TGCAGTGCAAGCGGGAGGGCCGGGGCAGATACGCAGTATTTT
CSASGRAGADTQYF
>TRBV7-2|few|TRBJ2-7|TRBD2
TGTGCCAGCAGCTTAGGGCGGGAGGATTACGAGCAGTACTTC
CASSLGREDYEQYF
>TRBV29-1|many|TRBJ2-7|.
TGCAGCGTTGGGGGGGGGCAGTACGGGGTCGAGCAGTACTTC
CSVGGGQYGVEQYF
>TRBV6-2/TRBV6-3|large|TRBJ2-1|.
TGTGCCAGCAGTGGAGGGACTTCCCACACGGGTGAGCAGTTCTTC
CASSGGTSHTGEQFF
>TRBV10-3|many|TRBJ1-4|.
TGTGCCATCAGTGGCGGGGGCCAATATCCACTGTTTTTT
CAISGGGQYPLFF
>TRBV5-1|many|TRBJ2-7|.
TGCGCCAGCAGCTTGGTTCAGGGCTACGAGCAGTACTTC
CASSLVQGYEQYF
>TRBV5-4|.|TRBJ1-2|.
TGTGCCAGCAGCCCAACCCGGGACGAATATGGCTACACCTTC
CASSPTRDEYGYTF
>TRBV7-2|many|TRBJ2-7|.
TGTGCCAGCAGCTGGACGGTACGGACCTACGAGCAGTACTTC
CASSWTVRTYEQYF
>TRBV29-1|many|TRBJ2-1|TRBD1
TGCAGCGTTGAGGGCGGAGGGACAGGGTTTGATGAGCAGTTCTTC
CSVEGGGTGFDEQFF
>TRBV29-1|.|TRBJ1-5|.
TGCAGCGTGCGAATGGGGTGGGGGAGCAATCAGCCCCAGCATTTT
CSVRMGWGSNQPQHF
>TRBV29-1|many|TRBJ1-6|.
TGCAGCGTAGCACAGGTGGGGCAGGATTCACCCCTCCACTTT
CSVAQVGQDSPLHF
>TRBV7-9|many|TRBJ1-2|.
TGTGCCACCCATGTGGGGACCCTCTACTATGGCTACACCTTC
CATHVGTLYYGYTF
>TRBV29-1|many|TRBJ2-2|TRBD1
TGCAGCGTTGGGACAGGGGGCTTCGACACCGGGGAGCTGTTTTTT
CSVGTGGFDTGELFF
>TRBV29-1|many|TRBJ2-2|TRBD1
TGCAGCGGGGGACAGGGGCCCACCGGGGAGCTGTTTTTT
CSGGQGPTGELFF
>TRBV10-3|.|TRBJ2-7|.
TGTGCCATCAGGGAGGAGGGCGCCTACTACGAGCAGTACTTC
CAIREEGAYYEQYF
>TRBV7-2|many|TRBJ1-5|.
TGTGCCAGCAGCTTAGATTCGGGGCGGGTTTGGCAGCCCCAGCATTTT
CASSLDSGRVWQPQHF
>TRBV18|.|TRBJ2-1|TRBD1
TGTGCCAGCTCCCCCCAGGGGGTCCCGGGCGATGAGCAGTTCTTC
CASSPQGVPGDEQFF
>TRBV10-3|many|TRBJ2-5|.
TGTGCCATCAGCTCAGGGGAAGAGACCCAGTACTTC
CAISSGEETQYF
>TRBV24-1|many|TRBJ2-3|.
TGTGCCACCAGTGAGGGAACACGCAGGGGCCTCGAGGGGGAGGGCAGCACAGATACGCAGTATTTT
CATSEGTRRGLEGEGSTDTQYF
>TRBV7-8|few|TRBJ2-3|.
TGTGCCAGCAGCTTAGTTGGGGGTGGGACAGATACGCAGTATTTT
CASSLVGGGTDTQYF
>TRBV20-1|many|TRBJ2-3|TRBD2
TGCAGTGCTAGACCCAGGGGACTAGCGGGAGGGCCCGTTACGCAGTATTTT
CSARPRGLAGGPVTQYF
>TRBV5-1|.|TRBJ2-5|.
TGCGCCAGCAGCTTGGAAGGGTCTCGGGAGACCCAGTACTTC
CASSLEGSRETQYF
>TRBV6-5|many|TRBJ1-4|.
TGTGCCAGCAGGCTGGGGGCAACTAATGAAAAACTGTTTTTT
CASRLGATNEKLFF
>TRBV5-1|many|TRBJ2-3|.
TGCGCCAGCAGCCCGGCAGTTGGGAGCCACCGAAACAATTTT
CASSPAVGSHRNNF
>TRBV5-1|.|TRBJ2-3|.
TGCGCCAGCAGCTTCTGGGGGACGGATACGCATTATTTT
CASSFWGTDTHYF
>TRBV4-1|many|TRBJ1-4|.
TGCGCCAGCAGCCCGCAGGGAGAGGGGAGTGAAAAACTGTTTTTT
CASSPQGEGSEKLFF
>TRBV5-1|many|TRBJ1-5|.
TGCGCCAGCAGCTTGGGACCGGGGGACAATCAGCCCCAGCATTTT
CASSLGPGDNQPQHF
>TRBV7-2|medium-sized|TRBJ2-2|.
TGTGCCAGCAGCTTAGTGAGGGACACCGGGGAGCTGTTTTTT
CASSLVRDTGELFF
>TRBV3-1|many|TRBJ2-1|.
TGTGCCAGCAGCCAAATCGGTAGCGGTCAGCAGTTCTTC
CASSQIGSGQQFF